This TCR beta chain was identified in a study of T cell responses to AZD1222 COVID-19 vaccine. There are 13 residues in the CDR3. Trimming removed 3 bases at V and 6 bases at J, with 12 bases between. TCRdb's table, derived via immunoSEQ multiplex PCR, lists solely in-frame clones and lacks some. The sample yields approximately 130,000 clones, 85% to 90% seen once. The source material was peripheral blood, sampled 28 days after the second AZD1222 dose. The chain carries TRBV12-3 or TRBV12-4 and TRBJ2-7, with D possibly being TRBD1 (6 bases). This receptor was taken from an adult who received the AZD1222 COVID-19 vaccine. The CDR3 region has the DNA TGTGCCAGCAGTTTCCGACAGGTCAGCGAGCAGTACTTC. It is translated as CASSFRQVSEQYF.